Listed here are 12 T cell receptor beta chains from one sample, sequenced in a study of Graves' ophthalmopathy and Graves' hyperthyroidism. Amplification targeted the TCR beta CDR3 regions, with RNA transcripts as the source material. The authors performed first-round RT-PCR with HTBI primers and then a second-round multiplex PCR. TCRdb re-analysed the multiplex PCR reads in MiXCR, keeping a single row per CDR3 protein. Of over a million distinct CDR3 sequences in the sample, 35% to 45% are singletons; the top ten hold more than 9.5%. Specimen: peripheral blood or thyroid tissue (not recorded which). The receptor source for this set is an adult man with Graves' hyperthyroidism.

The CDR3 DNA reads TGTGCCAGCAGCGTACAGGGGGCGGCCGGGGAGCTGTTTTTT. Its protein product is CASSVQGAAGELFF. This chain links TRBV9 with TRBJ2-2, with 8 positions matching TRBD1. V shed 1 base, J shed 6 bases, and the junction held 2 bases outside the gene matches. The CDR3 has 14 residues. Germline loops: CDR1 SGDLS, CDR2 YYNGEE.

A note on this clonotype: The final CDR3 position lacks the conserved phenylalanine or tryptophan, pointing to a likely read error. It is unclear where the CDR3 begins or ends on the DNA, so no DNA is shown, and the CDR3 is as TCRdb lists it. CDR3 sequence reads: CAISRTGKDY. The chain has TRBV10-3 and TRBJ2-5; the D segment call TRBD1 is taken from the table without a DNA check. The germline V gene has CDR1 ENHRY and CDR2 SYGVKD. Termini included, the CDR3 measures 10 amino acids.

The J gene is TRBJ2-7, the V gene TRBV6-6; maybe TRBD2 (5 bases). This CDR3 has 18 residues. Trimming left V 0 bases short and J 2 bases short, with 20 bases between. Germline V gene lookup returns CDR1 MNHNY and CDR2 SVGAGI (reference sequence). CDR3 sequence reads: CASSYSSAEHRTTYEQYF. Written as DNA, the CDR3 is TGTGCCAGCAGTTACTCTTCAGCGGAGCATCGCACAACCTACGAGCAGTACTTC.

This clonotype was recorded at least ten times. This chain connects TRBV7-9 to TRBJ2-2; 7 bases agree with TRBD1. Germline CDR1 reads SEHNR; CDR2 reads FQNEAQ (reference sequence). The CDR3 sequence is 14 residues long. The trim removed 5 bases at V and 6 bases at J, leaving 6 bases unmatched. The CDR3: CASSRRQGAGELFF. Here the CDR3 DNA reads TGTGCCAGCAGCCGCCGACAGGGCGCCGGGGAGCTGTTTTTT.

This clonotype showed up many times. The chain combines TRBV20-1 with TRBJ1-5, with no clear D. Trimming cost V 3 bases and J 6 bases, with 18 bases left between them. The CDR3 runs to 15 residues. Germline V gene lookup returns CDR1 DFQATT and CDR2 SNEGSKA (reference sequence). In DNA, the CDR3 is TGCAGTGCTAGGAAGCGCCTAGGAAGTCTTCAGCCCCAGCATTTT. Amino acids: CSARKRLGSLQPQHF.

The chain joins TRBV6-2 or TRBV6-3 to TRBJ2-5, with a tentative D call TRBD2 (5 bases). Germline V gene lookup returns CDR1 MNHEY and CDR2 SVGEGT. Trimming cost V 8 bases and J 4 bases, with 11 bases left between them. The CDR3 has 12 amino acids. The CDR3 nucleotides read TGTGCCAGCGTAGGAGGAGGAGAGACCCAGTACTTC. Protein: CASVGGGETQYF.

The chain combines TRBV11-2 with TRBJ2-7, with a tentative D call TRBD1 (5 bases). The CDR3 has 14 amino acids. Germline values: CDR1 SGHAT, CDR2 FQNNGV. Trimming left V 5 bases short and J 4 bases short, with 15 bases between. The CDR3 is CASSTTPTDYEQYF. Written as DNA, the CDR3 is TGTGCCAGCAGCACCACGCCGACAGATTACGAGCAGTACTTC.

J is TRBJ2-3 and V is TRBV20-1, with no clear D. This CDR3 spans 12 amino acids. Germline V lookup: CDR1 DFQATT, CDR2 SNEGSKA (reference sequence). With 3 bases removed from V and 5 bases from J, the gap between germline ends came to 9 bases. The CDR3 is CSARSRRDTQYF. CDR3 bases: TGCAGTGCTAGGTCCAGGAGAGATACGCAGTATTTT.

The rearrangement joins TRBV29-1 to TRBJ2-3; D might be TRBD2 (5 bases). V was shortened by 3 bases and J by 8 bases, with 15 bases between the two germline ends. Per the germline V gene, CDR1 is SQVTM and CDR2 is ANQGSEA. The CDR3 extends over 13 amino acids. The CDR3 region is CSVDIGVLGTQYF. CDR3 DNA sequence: TGCAGCGTTGACATCGGGGTCCTAGGTACGCAGTATTTT.

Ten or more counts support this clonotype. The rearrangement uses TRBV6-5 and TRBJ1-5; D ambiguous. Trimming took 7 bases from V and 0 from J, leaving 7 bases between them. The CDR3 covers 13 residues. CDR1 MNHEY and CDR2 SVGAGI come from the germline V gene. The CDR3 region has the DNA TGTGCCAGCACACACAATAGCAATCAGCCCCAGCATTTT. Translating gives CASTHNSNQPQHF.

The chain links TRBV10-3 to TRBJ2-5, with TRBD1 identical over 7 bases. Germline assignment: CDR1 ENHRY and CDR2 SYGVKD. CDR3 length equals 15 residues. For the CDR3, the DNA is TGTACCAGCAGTTACTCGGGGACAGCTGGAGAGACCCAGTACTTC. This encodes CTSSYSGTAGETQYF.

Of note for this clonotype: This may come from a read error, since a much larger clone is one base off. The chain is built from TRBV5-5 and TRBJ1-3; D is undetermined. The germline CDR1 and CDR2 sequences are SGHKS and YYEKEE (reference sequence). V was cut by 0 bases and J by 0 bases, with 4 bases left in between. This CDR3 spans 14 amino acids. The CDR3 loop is CASSLVTSGNTIYF. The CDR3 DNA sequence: TGTGCCAGCAGCTTGGTCACCTCTGGAAACACCATATATTTT.